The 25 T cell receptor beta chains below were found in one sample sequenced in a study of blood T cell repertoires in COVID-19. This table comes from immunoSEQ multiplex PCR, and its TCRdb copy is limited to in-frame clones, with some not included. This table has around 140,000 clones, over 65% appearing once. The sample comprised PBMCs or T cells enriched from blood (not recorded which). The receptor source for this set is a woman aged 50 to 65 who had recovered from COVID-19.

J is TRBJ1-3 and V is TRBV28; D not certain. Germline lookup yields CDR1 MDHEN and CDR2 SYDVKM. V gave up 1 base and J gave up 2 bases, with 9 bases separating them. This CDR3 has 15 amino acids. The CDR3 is CASSLSGGAGNTIYF. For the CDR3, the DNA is TGTGCCAGCAGTTTATCGGGAGGCGCTGGAAACACCATATATTTT.

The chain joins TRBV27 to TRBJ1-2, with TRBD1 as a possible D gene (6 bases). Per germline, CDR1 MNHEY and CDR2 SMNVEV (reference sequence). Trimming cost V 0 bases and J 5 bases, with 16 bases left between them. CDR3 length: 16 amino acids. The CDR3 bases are TGTGCCAGCAGTTTATCCCAGGACAGTCGTTTATATGGCTACACCTTC. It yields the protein CASSLSQDSRLYGYTF.

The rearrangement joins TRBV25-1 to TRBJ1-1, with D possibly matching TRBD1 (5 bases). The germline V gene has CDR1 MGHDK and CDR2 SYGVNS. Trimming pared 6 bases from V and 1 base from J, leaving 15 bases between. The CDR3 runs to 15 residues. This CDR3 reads CASRTETLWNTEAFF. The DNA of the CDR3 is TGTGCCAGCAGGACAGAAACCCTGTGGAACACTGAAGCTTTCTTT.

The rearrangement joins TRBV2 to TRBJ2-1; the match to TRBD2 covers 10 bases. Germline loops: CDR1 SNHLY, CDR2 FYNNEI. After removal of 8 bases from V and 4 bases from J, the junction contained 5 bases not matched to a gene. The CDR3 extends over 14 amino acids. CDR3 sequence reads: CASHETSGYNEQFF. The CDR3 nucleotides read TGTGCCAGCCACGAGACTAGCGGGTACAATGAGCAGTTCTTC.

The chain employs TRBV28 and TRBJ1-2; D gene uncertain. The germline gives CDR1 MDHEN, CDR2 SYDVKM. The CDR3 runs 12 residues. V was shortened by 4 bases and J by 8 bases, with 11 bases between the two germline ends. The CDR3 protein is CASSSQATGYTF. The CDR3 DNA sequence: TGTGCCAGCAGTTCCCAGGCGACCGGCTACACCTTC.

This CDR3 is CASRDRMTYEQYV. CDR3 coding DNA: TGTGCCAGCCGGGACAGGATGACCTACGAGCAGTACGTC. The chain links TRBV6-5 to TRBJ2-7; 8 bases agree with TRBD1. The germline V gene encodes CDR1 MNHEY and CDR2 SVGAGI. There are 13 residues in the CDR3. V lost 8 bases, J lost 2 bases, and 5 bases stayed unmatched.

The CDR3 DNA follows: TGTGCCAGCAGAAGCGGGGGGAACACTGAAGCTTTCTTT. Its protein product is CASRSGGNTEAFF. The chain joins TRBV13 to TRBJ1-1; D might be TRBD1 (5 bases). The CDR3 consists of 13 residues. V shed 6 bases and J shed 1 base, with 9 bases lying between them. From germline, CDR1 is PRHDT and CDR2 FYEKMQ (reference sequence).

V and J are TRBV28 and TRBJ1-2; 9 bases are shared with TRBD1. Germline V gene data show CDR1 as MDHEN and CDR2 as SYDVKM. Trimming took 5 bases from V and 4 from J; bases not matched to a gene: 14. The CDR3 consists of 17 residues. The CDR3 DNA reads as TGTGCCAGCAGTCCCGGGACAGGGTATTTGGTATCCTATGGCTACACCTTC. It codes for CASSPGTGYLVSYGYTF.

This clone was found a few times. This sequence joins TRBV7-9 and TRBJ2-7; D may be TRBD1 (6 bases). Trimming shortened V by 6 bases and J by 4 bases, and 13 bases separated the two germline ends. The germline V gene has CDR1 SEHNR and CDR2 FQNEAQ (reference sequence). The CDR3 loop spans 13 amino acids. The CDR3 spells CASSRDNLYEQYV. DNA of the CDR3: TGTGCCAGCAGTCGGGACAACTTATACGAGCAGTACGTC.

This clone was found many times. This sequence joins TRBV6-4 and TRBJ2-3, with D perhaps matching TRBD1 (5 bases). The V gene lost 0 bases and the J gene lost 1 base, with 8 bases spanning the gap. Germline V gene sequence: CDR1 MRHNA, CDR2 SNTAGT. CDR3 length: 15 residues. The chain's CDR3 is CASSDSIGGTDTQYF. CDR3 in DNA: TGTGCCAGCAGTGACTCGATAGGGGGCACAGATACGCAGTATTTT.

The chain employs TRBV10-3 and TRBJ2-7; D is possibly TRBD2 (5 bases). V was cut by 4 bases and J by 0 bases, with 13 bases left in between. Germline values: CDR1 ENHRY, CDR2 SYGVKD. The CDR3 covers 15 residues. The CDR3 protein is CAISAGGRDSYEQYV. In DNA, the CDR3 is TGTGCCATCAGTGCTGGAGGAAGGGACTCCTACGAGCAGTACGTC.

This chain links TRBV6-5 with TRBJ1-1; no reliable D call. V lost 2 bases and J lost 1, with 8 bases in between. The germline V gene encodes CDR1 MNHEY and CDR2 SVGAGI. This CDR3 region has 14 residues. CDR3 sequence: CASSYEGRNTEAFF. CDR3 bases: TGTGCCAGCAGTTACGAGGGAAGGAACACTGAAGCTTTCTTT.

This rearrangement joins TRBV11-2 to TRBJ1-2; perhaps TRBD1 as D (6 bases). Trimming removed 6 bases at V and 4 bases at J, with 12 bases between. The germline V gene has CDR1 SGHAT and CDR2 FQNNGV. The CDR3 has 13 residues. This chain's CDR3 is CASSKADSYGYTF. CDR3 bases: TGTGCCAGCAGTAAGGCGGACAGCTATGGCTACACCTTC.

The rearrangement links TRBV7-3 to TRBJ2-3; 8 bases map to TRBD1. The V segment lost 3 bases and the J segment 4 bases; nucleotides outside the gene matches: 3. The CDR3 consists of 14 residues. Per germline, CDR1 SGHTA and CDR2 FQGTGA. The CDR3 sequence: CASSFQGAADTQYF. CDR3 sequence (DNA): TGTGCCAGCAGCTTTCAGGGGGCCGCAGATACGCAGTATTTT.

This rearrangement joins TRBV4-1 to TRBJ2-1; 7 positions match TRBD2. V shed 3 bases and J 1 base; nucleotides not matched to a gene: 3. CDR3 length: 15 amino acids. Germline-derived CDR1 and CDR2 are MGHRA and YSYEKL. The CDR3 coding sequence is TGCGCCAGCAGCCAGGGGGGGGTTTCCTACAATGAGCAGTTCTTC. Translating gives CASSQGGVSYNEQFF.

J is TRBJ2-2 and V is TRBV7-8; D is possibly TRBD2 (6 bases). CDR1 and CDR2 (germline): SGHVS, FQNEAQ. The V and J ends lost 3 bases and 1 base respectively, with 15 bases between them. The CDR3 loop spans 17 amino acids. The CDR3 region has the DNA TGTGCCAGCAGCTTGAGGGGAGGTCGGGGGAACACCGGGGAGCTGTTTTTT. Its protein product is CASSLRGGRGNTGELFF.

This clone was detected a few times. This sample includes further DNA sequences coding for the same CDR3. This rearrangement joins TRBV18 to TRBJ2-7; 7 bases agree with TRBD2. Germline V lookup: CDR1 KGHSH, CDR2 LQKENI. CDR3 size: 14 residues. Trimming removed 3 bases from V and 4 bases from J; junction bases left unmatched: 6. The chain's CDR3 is CASSPELGGYEQYF. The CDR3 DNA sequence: TGTGCCAGCTCACCTGAGTTGGGGGGGTACGAGCAGTACTTC.

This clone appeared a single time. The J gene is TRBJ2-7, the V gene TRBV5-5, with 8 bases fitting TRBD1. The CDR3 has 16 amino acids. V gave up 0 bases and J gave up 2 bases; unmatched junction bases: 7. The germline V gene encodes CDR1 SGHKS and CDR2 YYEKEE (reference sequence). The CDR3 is CASSLASGGQAYEQYF. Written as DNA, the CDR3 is TGTGCCAGCAGCTTGGCCTCCGGGGGACAGGCCTACGAGCAGTACTTC.

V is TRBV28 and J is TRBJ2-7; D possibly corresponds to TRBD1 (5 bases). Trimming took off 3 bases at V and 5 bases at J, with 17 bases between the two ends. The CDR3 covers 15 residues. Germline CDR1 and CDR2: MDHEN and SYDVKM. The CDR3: CASSLVTLGQDEQYF. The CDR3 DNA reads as TGTGCCAGCAGTTTGGTTACCCTGGGGCAGGACGAGCAGTACTTC. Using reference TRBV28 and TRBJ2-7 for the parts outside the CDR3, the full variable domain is DVKVTQSSRYLVKRTGEKVFLECVQDMDHENMFWYRQDPGLGLRLIYFSYDVKMKEKGDIPEGYSVSREKKERFSLILESASTNQTSMYLCASSLVTLGQDEQYFGPGTRLTVT.

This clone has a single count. The CDR3 here is CASSFSQSNIQYF. The DNA for the CDR3 is TGTGCCAGCAGTTTTTCACAGTCAAACATTCAGTACTTC. This chain joins TRBV12-3 or TRBV12-4 and TRBJ2-4; D remains ambiguous. V lost 3 bases and J 6 bases, leaving 9 bases between the germline ends. CDR3 length: 13 amino acids.

The CDR3 is CATKDPVEGVTEAFF. The CDR3 nucleotides read TGTGCCACCAAAGATCCTGTGGAGGGCGTAACTGAAGCTTTCTTT. The chain links TRBV6-5 to TRBJ1-1, with no clear D. The CDR3 spans 15 residues. Trimming shortened V by 10 bases and J by 5 bases, and 23 bases separated the two germline ends. Germline V gives CDR1 MNHEY, CDR2 SVGAGI.

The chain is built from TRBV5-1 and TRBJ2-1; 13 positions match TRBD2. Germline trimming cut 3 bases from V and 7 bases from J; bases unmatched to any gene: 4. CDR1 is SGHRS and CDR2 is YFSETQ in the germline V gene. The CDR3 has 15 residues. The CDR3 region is CASSSGTSGVNEQFF. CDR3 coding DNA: TGCGCCAGCAGCTCCGGGACTAGCGGGGTAAATGAGCAGTTCTTC.

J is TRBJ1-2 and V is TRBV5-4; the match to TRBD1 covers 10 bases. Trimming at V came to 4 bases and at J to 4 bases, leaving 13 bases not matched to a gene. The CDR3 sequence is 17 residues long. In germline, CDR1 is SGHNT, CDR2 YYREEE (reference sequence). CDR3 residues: CASSPLPGQGNLYGYTF. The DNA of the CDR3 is TGTGCCAGCAGCCCGCTCCCGGGACAGGGGAACCTCTATGGCTACACCTTC.

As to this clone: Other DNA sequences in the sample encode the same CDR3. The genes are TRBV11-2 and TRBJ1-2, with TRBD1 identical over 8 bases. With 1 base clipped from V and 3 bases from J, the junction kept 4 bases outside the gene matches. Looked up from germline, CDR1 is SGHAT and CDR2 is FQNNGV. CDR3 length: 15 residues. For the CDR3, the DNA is TGTGCCAGCAGCTTAGCGGGGACAGGAGACTATGGCTACACCTTC. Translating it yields CASSLAGTGDYGYTF.

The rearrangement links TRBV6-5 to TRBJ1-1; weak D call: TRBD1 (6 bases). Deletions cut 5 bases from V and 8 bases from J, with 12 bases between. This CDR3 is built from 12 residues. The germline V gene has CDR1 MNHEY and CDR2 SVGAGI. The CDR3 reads CASSPSGQEAFF. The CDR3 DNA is TGTGCCAGCAGTCCCTCCGGACAGGAAGCTTTCTTT.